The 14 T cell receptor beta chains presented below share a single source sample, sequenced in a study of T-cell memory formation after mild COVID-19. MiXCR was run by TCRdb on the 5' RACE reads, yielding one entry per CDR3 protein. The table includes hundreds of thousands of distinct CDR3 sequences, roughly 20% detected once. Input material: PBMCs or a T cell subset sorted from them (not recorded which). The receptors come from an adult woman who had mild COVID-19 (a few samples of this study predate the infection). Cell type and time point are not known.

This clonotype turned up a few times. The genes are TRBV7-9 and TRBJ1-1; 7 bases line up with TRBD1. Germline CDR1 reads SEHNR; CDR2 reads FQNEAQ (reference sequence). This CDR3 region has 15 residues. The V segment lost 7 bases and the J segment 1 base; nucleotides outside the gene matches: 9. CDR3 loop: CASIDRTGENTEAFF. The CDR3 nucleotides are TGTGCCAGCATTGATCGGACAGGCGAGAACACTGAAGCTTTCTTT.

The chain is built from TRBV7-6 and TRBJ2-2; a possible D gene is TRBD2 (5 bases). V was shortened by 1 base and J by 7 bases, with 10 bases between the two germline ends. Germline CDR1 and CDR2: SGHVS and FNYEAQ. The CDR3 is made up of 14 amino acids. The DNA for the CDR3 is TGTGCCAGCAGCTTAGGGGTGGGAGACGGGGAGCTGTTTTTT. Protein: CASSLGVGDGELFF.

This clonotype was detected only a few times. The genes are TRBV9 and TRBJ1-5; D is unresolved. Germline V gene lookup returns CDR1 SGDLS and CDR2 YYNGEE. Trimming took 3 bases from V and 4 from J, leaving 11 bases between them. The CDR3 runs to 14 residues. The CDR3 sequence: CASSENSGNQPQHF. The CDR3 DNA is TGTGCCAGCAGCGAAAACAGTGGGAATCAGCCCCAGCATTTT.

This clonotype was seen more than once but under ten times. V gene TRBV12-3 or TRBV12-4 combines with J gene TRBJ2-4; TRBD2 matches at 12 bases. The CDR3 is 17 residues long. V lost 7 bases, J lost 8 bases, and 15 bases stayed unmatched. CDR3 residues: CASTQLAGGLSVDIQYF. CDR3 DNA: TGTGCCAGCACGCAACTAGCGGGAGGTCTCTCAGTAGACATTCAGTACTTC.

This clonotype showed up just a few times. The rearrangement uses TRBV24-1 and TRBJ2-2; 10 nucleotides match TRBD1. The CDR3 consists of 19 residues. V gave up 4 bases and J gave up 1 base; unmatched junction bases: 11. The V gene's germline CDR1 is KGHDR and CDR2 SFDVKD. DNA for the CDR3: TGTGCCACCAGTGACAAAGGGACAGGGGCACATCTGAACACCGGGGAGCTGTTTTTT. This sequence encodes CATSDKGTGAHLNTGELFF.

This clonotype was counted only a few times. The rearrangement joins TRBV29-1 to TRBJ2-3; TRBD2 is a possible D gene (6 bases). There are 14 residues in the CDR3. The germline gives CDR1 SQVTM, CDR2 ANQGSEA. Trimming removed 1 base at V and 3 bases at J, with 11 bases between. This chain's CDR3 is CSVEGGDSTDTQYF. The CDR3 bases are TGCAGCGTTGAAGGGGGGGACTCGACAGATACGCAGTATTTT.

The V gene is TRBV20-1, the J gene TRBJ2-1, with 12 bases identical to TRBD2. This CDR3 has 14 amino acids. CDR1 is DFQATT and CDR2 is SNEGSKA in the germline V gene (reference sequence). J was trimmed by 9 bases and V by 2 bases; bases with no gene match: 5. CDR3 sequence (DNA): TGCAGTGCTAGACTAGCGGGGGGGCAGGTTGAGCAGTTCTTC. It codes for CSARLAGGQVEQFF.

This clonotype appeared a few times. The chain joins TRBV3-1 to TRBJ1-1; D gene ambiguous. The CDR3 is made up of 11 amino acids. Trimming stripped 10 bases from V and 6 bases from J, with 12 bases between. Germline CDR1 and CDR2: LGHDT and YNNKEL (reference sequence). The CDR3 bases are TGTGCCACCATCAGAGGCGCTGAAGCTTTCTTT. It codes for CATIRGAEAFF.

V and J are TRBV6-5 and TRBJ2-4; a possible D gene is TRBD1 (5 bases). The CDR3 extends over 14 amino acids. The ends were cut back, 6 bases at V and 1 base at J, with 10 bases in the middle. Looked up from germline, CDR1 is MNHEY and CDR2 is SVGAGI. The CDR3, as DNA: TGTGCCAGCAGGCCAGGGCTGGCCAAAAACATTCAGTACTTC. It is translated as CASRPGLAKNIQYF.

This clonotype has just a few counts. V gene TRBV24-1 combines with J gene TRBJ2-5, with no clear D. Germline V CDR1 and CDR2: KGHDR, SFDVKD. Trimming pared 0 bases from V and 1 base from J, leaving 14 bases between. The CDR3 sequence is 17 residues long. The CDR3: CATSDLSVAASQETQYF. The CDR3 bases are TGTGCCACCAGTGATTTGTCCGTAGCCGCCTCCCAAGAGACCCAGTACTTC.

The chain is built from TRBV5-6 and TRBJ2-1; no firm D call. Germline V CDR1 and CDR2: SGHDT, YYEEEE. V was pared by 1 base and J by 7 bases, with 6 bases between. CDR3 length: 12 residues. The CDR3: CASSLRSNEQFF. The DNA of the CDR3 is TGTGCCAGCAGCTTGAGGTCGAATGAGCAGTTCTTC. The whole variable domain, filled in from reference TRBV5-6 and TRBJ2-1, reads DAGVTQSPTHLIKTRGQQVTLRCSPKSGHDTVSWYQQALGQGPQFIFQYYEEEERQRGNFPDRFSGHQFPNYSSELNVNALLLGDSALYLCASSLRSNEQFFGPGTRLTVL.

This clonotype has a handful of counts. The chain carries TRBV3-1 and TRBJ2-1, with D perhaps TRBD1 or TRBD2 (5 bases each). V was pared by 1 base and J by 2 bases, with 9 bases between. The CDR3 has 15 amino acids. Germline CDR1 and CDR2: LGHDT and YNNKEL (reference sequence). The CDR3 sequence is CASSQGWDPYNEQFF. For the CDR3, the DNA is TGTGCCAGCAGCCAAGGGTGGGACCCCTACAATGAGCAGTTCTTC.

Only one count was recorded for this clonotype. The V call is TRBV10-3, the J call TRBJ1-1; D remains ambiguous. Looked up from germline, CDR1 is ENHRY and CDR2 is SYGVKD. This CDR3 is 12 amino acids long. V was shortened by 6 bases and J by 6 bases, with 11 bases between the two germline ends. The CDR3 is CAIRGEVAEAFF. The CDR3 nucleotides read TGTGCCATCAGGGGTGAGGTGGCTGAAGCTTTCTTT.

The V call is TRBV24-1, the J call TRBJ2-1; D possibly uses TRBD1 or TRBD2 (5 bases each). V was trimmed by 5 bases and J by 0 bases, leaving 10 bases between them. This CDR3 has 15 amino acids. Germline CDR1 is KGHDR and CDR2 is SFDVKD. Here the CDR3 DNA reads TGTGCCACCAGTGTCGCCGGGGCCTCCTACAATGAGCAGTTCTTC. Amino acids: CATSVAGASYNEQFF.